One and the same sample provided the 14 T cell receptor beta chains below, sequenced in a study of cytomegalovirus exposure and HLA in healthy donors. It was with 60 Vbeta and 13 Jbeta primers that the PCR ran. Libraries were prepared by immunoSEQ multiplex PCR; TCRdb keeps only in-frame clonotypes and omits some of them. This table holds fewer than 200,000 clones, less than 80% found once. Input material: PBMCs. These receptors originate from a female donor in good health and CMV-seronegative.

Of note for this clone: One junction end disagrees with the germline gene, perhaps due to a read error. The chain combines TRBV11-2 with TRBJ2-1; 14 nucleotides align to TRBD2. The CDR3 loop spans 17 amino acids. CDR1 and CDR2 (germline): SGHAT, FQNNGV. Here the CDR3 reads CASSPRTSGRFSNEQFF. The DNA of the CDR3 is TGTGCCAGCAGCCCCAGGACTAGCGGGAGGTTCTCCAATGAACAGTTCTTC.

V gene TRBV28 combines with J gene TRBJ2-5, with D maybe TRBD1 (6 bases). From germline, CDR1 is MDHEN and CDR2 SYDVKM. Between the trimmed V and J ends, which lost 6 bases and 5 bases, there was a span of 10 bases. CDR3 size: 12 residues. This chain's CDR3 is CASSPDRETQYF. CDR3 bases: TGTGCCAGCAGCCCCGACAGGGAGACCCAGTACTTC.

This sequence joins TRBV4-3 and TRBJ2-3; 7 positions agree with TRBD2. Germline V gives CDR1 LGHNA, CDR2 YSLEER. This CDR3 contains 15 residues. V lost 0 bases, J lost 5 bases, and 5 bases stayed unmatched. This chain's CDR3 is CASSQERRGVDTQYF. The CDR3 nucleotides are TGCGCCAGCAGCCAAGAGCGACGGGGGGTAGATACGCAGTATTTT.

The J gene is TRBJ2-7, the V gene TRBV7-2, with TRBD2 matching 11 bases. J lost 2 bases, V lost 3 bases, and 9 bases had no gene match. CDR1 and CDR2 from the germline V gene are SGHTA and FQGNSA. The CDR3 runs 17 residues. The CDR3 DNA is TGTGCCAGCAGCTTGGGTATCCTTAGCGGGGGGGCCTACGAGCAGTACTTC. Protein product: CASSLGILSGGAYEQYF.

The chain couples TRBV1 to TRBJ2-1; TRBD2, the D gene given by the table, was not confirmed from the DNA. TRBV1 corresponds to a pseudogene. The CDR3 sequence is 12 residues long. CDR3 nucleotide sequence: TGCACCAGCAGATCGACTAGGAATGAGCAGTTCTTC. As protein: CTSRSTRNEQFF.

The chain carries TRBV2 and TRBJ2-3; D is ambiguous. This CDR3 spans 12 amino acids. Trimming took 6 bases from V and 4 from J, leaving 8 bases between them. Germline CDR1 SNHLY, CDR2 FYNNEI. CDR3 loop: CASRKLSDTQYF. Here the CDR3 DNA reads TGTGCCAGCAGGAAACTGTCAGATACGCAGTATTTT.

This clone was seen more than once but under ten times. This chain uses TRBV19 with TRBJ2-6; D call uncertain. Germline-derived CDR1 and CDR2 are LNHDA and SQIVND (reference sequence). The CDR3 totals 15 residues. Deletions cut 1 base from V and 0 bases from J, with 4 bases between. This CDR3 is CASSIGGSGANVLTF. In nucleotides, the CDR3 is TGTGCCAGTAGTATAGGCGGCTCTGGGGCCAACGTCCTGACTTTC.

The chain links TRBV30 to TRBJ1-6; 10 bases align to TRBD1. The germline V gene has CDR1 GTSNPN and CDR2 SVGIG (reference sequence). This CDR3 region has 16 residues. Germline trimming cut 3 bases from V and 9 bases from J; bases unmatched to any gene: 11. CDR3 sequence reads: CAWSQRQGASGSPLHF. CDR3 DNA: TGTGCCTGGAGCCAACGACAGGGGGCGTCCGGTTCACCCCTCCACTTT.

The rearrangement joins TRBV7-2 to TRBJ2-4; 8 bases line up with TRBD1. The CDR3 is 14 residues long. Germline CDR1 SGHTA, CDR2 FQGNSA. The trim removed 5 bases at V and 4 bases at J, leaving 4 bases unmatched. Here the CDR3 DNA reads TGTGCCAGCAGCCCTACAGGGGGTAAAAACATTCAGTACTTC. This encodes CASSPTGGKNIQYF.

This clone came up a few times. The V call is TRBV2, the J call TRBJ2-7, with D possibly matching TRBD1 (6 bases). CDR1 and CDR2 (germline): SNHLY, FYNNEI. V was trimmed by 4 bases and J by 5 bases, leaving 9 bases between them. The CDR3 totals 12 residues. The CDR3 DNA follows: TGTGCCAGCAGTGTGGGGGCCCACGAGCAGTACTTC. Translated: CASSVGAHEQYF. Filled out from reference TRBV2 and TRBJ2-7, the complete variable domain reads EPEVTQTPSHQVTQMGQEVILRCVPISNHLYFYWYRQILGQKVEFLVSFYNNEISEKSEIFDDQFSVERPDGSNFTLKIRSTKLEDSAMYFCASSVGAHEQYFGPGTRLTVT.

The chain carries TRBV11-1 and TRBJ1-5; possible D gene TRBD1, 6 bases. The CDR3 totals 13 residues. Germline-derived CDR1 and CDR2 are SGHAT and FQDESV (reference sequence). V was shortened by 5 bases and J by 9 bases, with 14 bases between the two germline ends. This chain's CDR3 is CASSLRTEGPQHF. In nucleotides, the CDR3 is TGTGCCAGCAGCCTTCGGACAGAGGGGCCCCAGCATTTT. Full variable domain (missing parts from reference TRBV11-1 and TRBJ1-5): EAEVAQSPRYKITEKSQAVAFWCDPISGHATLYWYRQILGQGPELLVQFQDESVVDDSQLPKDRFSAERLKGVDSTLKIQPAELGDSAMYLCASSLRTEGPQHFGDGTRLSIL.

The chain couples TRBV2 to TRBJ2-2; no clear D gene. With 3 bases removed from V and 4 bases from J, the gap between germline ends came to 6 bases. The CDR3 totals 13 residues. CDR1 is SNHLY and CDR2 is FYNNEI in the germline V gene. CDR3 coding DNA: TGTGCCAGCAGTGACCCAGGCACCGGGGAGCTGTTTTTT. Protein: CASSDPGTGELFF.

V gene TRBV29-1 combines with J gene TRBJ1-2; tentative D call: TRBD1 (5 bases). This CDR3 contains 13 residues. Germline CDR1 reads SQVTM; CDR2 reads ANQGSEA. Trimming removed 6 bases at V and 3 bases at J, with 14 bases between. This chain's CDR3 is CSVNGGLDYGYTF. CDR3 coding DNA: TGCAGCGTAAACGGGGGGTTAGACTATGGCTACACCTTC.

The chain employs TRBV21-1 and TRBJ1-5. TRBV21-1 constitutes a pseudogene. This CDR3 has 17 amino acids. As DNA, the CDR3 is TGTGCCAGCAGCAATAGTCCTATCCGGGGTCCCTATCAGCCCCAGCATTTT. Its translation is CASSNSPIRGPYQPQHF.